Shown below are 21 T cell receptor beta chains from a single sample sequenced in a study of blood T cell repertoires in COVID-19. Assay: immunoSEQ multiplex PCR; the TCRdb copy retains only in-frame clones and omits some. This sample has 100,000 or so clones; approximately 90% occur once, and the top ten carry less than 2.5%. The sequencing sample was made of peripheral blood. The receptors here all came from a middle-aged man with active COVID-19.

There are a few counts of this clone. The J gene is TRBJ2-7, the V gene TRBV18, with 9 bases aligning to TRBD1. CDR3 length equals 13 residues. V lost 1 base and J lost 6; bases outside the gene matches: 1. Per germline, CDR1 KGHSH and CDR2 LQKENI. CDR3 DNA: TGTGCCAGCTCACCACGGACAGGGGTCGAGCAGTACTTC. It specifies CASSPRTGVEQYF.

The V call is TRBV5-6, the J call TRBJ2-5; D perhaps matches TRBD2 (6 bases). V dropped 4 bases and J dropped 5 bases, with 9 bases sitting between them. Germline V gives CDR1 SGHDT, CDR2 YYEEEE. The CDR3 extends over 12 amino acids. CDR3 sequence (DNA): TGTGCCAGCAGCCCGGGGAGGGAGACCCAGTACTTC. Translation gives CASSPGRETQYF.

A single count supports this clone. The chain combines TRBV11-2 with TRBJ2-2, with TRBD1 matching 7 bases. CDR3 length: 14 amino acids. With V trimmed by 5 bases and J by 1 base, 1 base remained unmatched. In germline, CDR1 is SGHAT, CDR2 FQNNGV. The CDR3 nucleotides read TGTGCCAGCAGCAGGACAGGGAACACCGGGGAGCTGTTTTTT. This gives the protein CASSRTGNTGELFF.

V is TRBV7-9 and J is TRBJ1-1; 7 bases match TRBD1. From germline, CDR1 is SEHNR and CDR2 FQNEAQ (reference sequence). This CDR3 spans 14 amino acids. The trim removed 4 bases at V and 7 bases at J, leaving 9 bases unmatched. Here the CDR3 reads CASSWRGHESEAFF. CDR3 coding DNA: TGTGCCAGCAGCTGGAGGGGGCATGAGAGTGAAGCTTTCTTT. Supplemented by reference TRBV7-9 and TRBJ1-1, the full variable domain reads DTGVSQNPRHKITKRGQNVTFRCDPISEHNRLYWYRQTLGQGPEFLTYFQNEAQLEKSRLLSDRFSAERPKGSFSTLEIQRTEQGDSAMYLCASSWRGHESEAFFGQGTRLTVV.

The chain employs TRBV5-1 and TRBJ2-5; D gene unclear. Germline loops: CDR1 SGHRS, CDR2 YFSETQ. CDR3 length: 12 residues. V shed 6 bases and J shed 5 bases, with 11 bases lying between them. The CDR3 here is CASNPDGETQYF. As DNA, the CDR3 is TGCGCCAGCAACCCAGACGGGGAGACCCAGTACTTC.

This sequence joins TRBV7-9 and TRBJ2-1; D may be TRBD1 (6 bases). The V end was cut by 3 bases, the J end by 2 bases, with 11 bases between. The CDR3 runs 15 residues. The germline CDR1 and CDR2 sequences are SEHNR and FQNEAQ (reference sequence). CDR3 sequence: CASSFVRGTYNEQFF. The CDR3 DNA is TGTGCCAGCAGCTTTGTCAGGGGAACCTACAATGAGCAGTTCTTC.

V and J are TRBV11-2 and TRBJ2-7; the match to TRBD2 covers 11 bases. This CDR3 is built from 17 residues. With 1 base clipped from V and 2 bases from J, the junction kept 7 bases outside the gene matches. Per germline, CDR1 SGHAT and CDR2 FQNNGV. In DNA, the CDR3 is TGTGCCAGCAGCTTAGCTACCGGGACTAGCGGTACCTACGAGCAGTACGTC. It translates to CASSLATGTSGTYEQYV.

This chain links TRBV18 with TRBJ2-5; 10 nucleotides align to TRBD1. The CDR3 runs 15 residues. The germline V gene has CDR1 KGHSH and CDR2 LQKENI. J gave up 5 bases and V 4 bases, and 7 bases lay outside the gene matches. CDR3 bases: TGTGCCAGCTCACGACCTTGGACAGGGGGGGAGACCCAGTACTTC. It is translated as CASSRPWTGGETQYF.

The V call is TRBV12-3 or TRBV12-4, the J call TRBJ1-2; the D is unclear. V was shortened by 2 bases and J by 5 bases, with 9 bases between the two germline ends. The CDR3 is 13 amino acids. The CDR3 reads CASSLLDSYGYTF. CDR3 coding DNA: TGTGCCAGCAGTTTACTTGACTCTTATGGCTACACCTTC.

This chain joins TRBV12-2 and TRBJ2-7; the D call in the table, TRBD2, was not verified against the DNA. TRBV12-2 is listed as a pseudogene. The CDR3 covers 20 residues. The CDR3 loop reads CASRQLVIGLAGVLHYEQYV. The CDR3 DNA sequence: TGTGCAAGTCGCCAACTTGTCATAGGACTAGCGGGAGTACTCCACTACGAGCAGTACGTC.

V is TRBV15 and J is TRBJ1-1, with TRBD1 matching 8 bases. Germline V CDR1 and CDR2: LNHNV, YYDKDF (reference sequence). Trimming removed 5 bases from V and 1 base from J; junction bases left unmatched: 3. The CDR3 has 14 amino acids. The CDR3 here is CATSGQGPNTEAFF. CDR3 coding DNA: TGTGCCACCAGCGGACAGGGTCCGAACACTGAAGCTTTCTTT.

The chain recombines TRBV27 with TRBJ1-6; D is possibly TRBD1 (5 bases). There are 15 residues in the CDR3. The germline CDR1 and CDR2 sequences are MNHEY and SMNVEV (reference sequence). The V end lost 5 bases, the J end lost 4 bases, and 12 bases lay between the germline ends. In nucleotides, the CDR3 is TGTGCCAGCAGTGCCGCAACAGGATATAATTCACCCCTCCACTTT. The encoded protein is CASSAATGYNSPLHF.

V is TRBV10-1 and J is TRBJ2-7; no clear D. There are 15 residues in the CDR3. Germline CDR1 and CDR2: WNHNN and SYGVQD (reference sequence). V was cut by 10 bases and J by 0 bases, with 19 bases left in between. The CDR3: CATPPILPSSYEQYF. CDR3 in DNA: TGCGCCACCCCCCCCATCTTACCGAGCTCCTACGAGCAGTACTTC.

The V and J genes are TRBV7-9 and TRBJ2-2; 7 positions match TRBD1. The germline V gene has CDR1 SEHNR and CDR2 FQNEAQ (reference sequence). The CDR3 is 16 amino acids. V lost 1 base and J lost 5; bases outside the gene matches: 7. The CDR3 DNA reads TGTGCCAGCAGCTTAGATGGCAGGGGGAGAACCGGGGAGCTGTTTTTT. It is translated as CASSLDGRGRTGELFF.

The chain carries TRBV6-6 and TRBJ2-1, with D tentatively TRBD2 (6 bases). V dropped 6 bases and J dropped 9 bases, with 15 bases sitting between them. Germline lookup yields CDR1 MNHNY and CDR2 SVGAGI (reference sequence). The CDR3 has 13 amino acids. This chain's CDR3 is CASRPASAGEQFF. The CDR3 DNA is TGTGCCAGCAGGCCGGCTAGCGCCGGTGAGCAGTTCTTC.

This clone showed up just once. This sequence joins TRBV12-3 or TRBV12-4 and TRBJ1-3; D gene uncertain. Trimming left V 8 bases short and J 5 bases short, with 13 bases between. CDR3 length: 13 amino acids. The CDR3 loop is CASVFPKRNTIYF. The CDR3 bases are TGTGCCAGCGTCTTTCCTAAAAGAAACACCATATATTTT.

The chain links TRBV7-9 to TRBJ1-1, with D possibly TRBD1 on 5 matching bases. V was trimmed by 7 bases and J by 12 bases, leaving 18 bases between them. CDR3 length: 12 residues. Germline V lookup: CDR1 SEHNR, CDR2 FQNEAQ (reference sequence). The DNA for the CDR3 is TGTGCCAGCAACTCCGGACAAGGCGGAACTTTCTTT. Amino acids: CASNSGQGGTFF.

This clone showed up just once. This rearrangement joins TRBV21-1 to TRBJ1-1; TRBD1, the table's D call, was not compared with the DNA. TRBV21-1 is labeled a pseudogene. This CDR3 comprises 16 residues. CDR3 sequence: CASSNCQGGMNTEAFF. The CDR3 DNA is TGTGCCAGCAGCAATTGTCAGGGGGGAATGAACACTGAAGCTTTCTTT.

The rearrangement joins TRBV11-3 to TRBJ2-3, with D possibly TRBD1 on 6 matching bases. In germline, CDR1 is SGHNT, CDR2 YENEEA. The germline V and J ends were trimmed by 8 bases and 4 bases, with 16 bases remaining between them. The CDR3 contains 14 residues. For the CDR3, the DNA is TGTGCCAGCCTAAACAGGGAAGTCGCAGATACGCAGTATTTT. Its protein is CASLNREVADTQYF.

The rearrangement joins TRBV19 to TRBJ2-5; maybe TRBD2 (6 bases). Germline V gene sequence: CDR1 LNHDA, CDR2 SQIVND (reference sequence). V lost 5 bases and J 7 bases, leaving 14 bases between the germline ends. The CDR3 is made up of 13 amino acids. CDR3 protein: CASSVPGRGTQYF. Written as DNA, the CDR3 is TGTGCCAGTAGTGTCCCCGGGAGAGGGACCCAGTACTTC.

This chain joins TRBV28 and TRBJ1-4, with a possible D match to TRBD1 (6 bases). Germline loops: CDR1 MDHEN, CDR2 SYDVKM. V was cut by 6 bases and J by 7 bases, with 15 bases left in between. This CDR3 spans 14 amino acids. The CDR3 bases are TGTGCCAGCAGCCCCGGGGGGGCTCGTGAAAAACTGTTTTTT. Encoded protein: CASSPGGAREKLFF.